There are a few counts of the clone carrying this T cell receptor beta chain. These data belong to a study of blood T cell repertoires in COVID-19. Assay used: immunoSEQ multiplex PCR; TCRdb lists only in-frame clones, some missing. Of approximately 260,000 clones listed, approximately 82% are singletons. Trimming stripped 7 bases from V and 4 bases from J, with 16 bases between. The CDR3 spans 15 residues. Germline lookup yields CDR1 SEHNR and CDR2 FQNEAQ (reference sequence). The origin of this receptor is a woman at least 80 years old with active or convalescent COVID-19. The J gene is TRBJ1-4, the V gene TRBV7-9; no clear D. Material: peripheral blood. The CDR3 region is CASTKSGLDNEKLFF. CDR3 bases: TGTGCCAGCACAAAAAGCGGGTTGGATAATGAAAAACTGTTTTTT.